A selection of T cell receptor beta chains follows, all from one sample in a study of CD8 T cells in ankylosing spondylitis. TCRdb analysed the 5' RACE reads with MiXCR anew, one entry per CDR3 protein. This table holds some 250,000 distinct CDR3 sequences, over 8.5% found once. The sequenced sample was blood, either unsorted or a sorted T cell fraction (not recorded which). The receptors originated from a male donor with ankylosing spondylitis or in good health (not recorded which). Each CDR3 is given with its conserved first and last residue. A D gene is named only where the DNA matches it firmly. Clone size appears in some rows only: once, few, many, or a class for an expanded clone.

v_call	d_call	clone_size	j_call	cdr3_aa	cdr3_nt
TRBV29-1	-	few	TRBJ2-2	CSVFSAGNTGELFF	TGCAGCGTATTTTCGGCAGGGAACACCGGGGAGCTGTTTTTT
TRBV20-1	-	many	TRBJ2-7	CSARLPPEQYF	TGCAGTGCTAGACTACCTCCCGAGCAGTACTTC
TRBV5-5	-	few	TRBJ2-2	CASSHRSSSAGELFF	TGTGCCAGCAGCCACCGGTCTAGCTCGGCCGGGGAGCTGTTTTTT
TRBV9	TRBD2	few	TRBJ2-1	CASSVGTSVNNEQFF	TGTGCCAGCAGCGTCGGGACTAGCGTAAACAATGAGCAGTTCTTC
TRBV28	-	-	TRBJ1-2	CASSNHLLIQRSGVDYGYTF	TGTGCCAGCAGTAATCACCTTCTTATCCAAAGGTCCGGGGTCGACTATGGCTACACCTTC
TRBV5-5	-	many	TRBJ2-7	CASSLAAGDWYEQYF	TGTGCCAGCAGCTTGGCCGCAGGGGATTGGTACGAGCAGTACTTC
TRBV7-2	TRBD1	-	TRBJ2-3	CANGQAYTDTQYF	TGTGCCAACGGACAGGCTTACACAGATACGCAGTATTTT
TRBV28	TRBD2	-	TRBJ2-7	CASRWTSGNYEQYF	TGTGCCAGCAGGTGGACTAGCGGGAACTACGAGCAGTACTTC
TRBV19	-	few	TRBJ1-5	CASRPGGPNQPQHF	TGTGCCAGTCGGCCGGGGGGTCCCAATCAGCCCCAGCATTTT
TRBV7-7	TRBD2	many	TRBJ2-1	CASSLGSGAGEQFF	TGTGCCAGCAGCTTAGGTAGCGGGGCCGGGGAGCAGTTCTTC
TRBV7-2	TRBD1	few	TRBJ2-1	CASSRNRGPNEQFF	TGTGCCAGCAGCCGGAACAGGGGGCCGAATGAGCAGTTCTTC
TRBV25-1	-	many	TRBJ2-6	CASTVSGANVLTF	TGTGCCAGCACCGTCTCTGGGGCCAACGTCCTGACTTTC
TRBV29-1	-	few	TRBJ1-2	CSVDPGNYGYTF	TGCAGCGTTGACCCAGGGAACTATGGCTACACCTTC
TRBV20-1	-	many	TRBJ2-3	CSANKGVADTQYF	TGCAGTGCTAATAAGGGGGTCGCAGATACGCAGTATTTT
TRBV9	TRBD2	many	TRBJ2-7	CASSKGTSGFSSYEQYF	TGTGCCAGCAGCAAAGGGACTAGCGGGTTCAGCTCCTACGAGCAGTACTTC
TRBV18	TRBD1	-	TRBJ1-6	CASSPQGASSYNSPLHF	TGTGCCAGCTCACCACAGGGGGCGAGCTCCTATAATTCACCCCTCCACTTT
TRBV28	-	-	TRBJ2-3	CASSLPYTDTQYF	TGTGCCAGCAGTTTACCCTACACAGATACGCAGTATTTT
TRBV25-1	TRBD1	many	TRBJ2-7	CASTGTGSYEQYF	TGTGCCAGCACCGGGACAGGCTCCTACGAGCAGTACTTC
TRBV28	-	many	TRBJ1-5	CASTPRANQPQHF	TGTGCCAGCACCCCGCGGGCAAATCAGCCCCAGCATTTT
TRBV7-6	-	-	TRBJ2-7	CASSSRDTSYEQYF	TGTGCCAGCAGCTCCCGGGACACCTCCTACGAGCAGTACTTC
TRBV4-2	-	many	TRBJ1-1	CASSQGYNLNTEAFF	TGTGCCAGCAGCCAAGGCTACAACTTGAACACTGAAGCTTTCTTT
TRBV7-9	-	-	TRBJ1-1	CASHTSRSPNTEAFF	TGTGCCAGCCATACCTCCAGATCACCAAACACTGAAGCTTTCTTT
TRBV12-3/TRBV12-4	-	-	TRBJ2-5	CASSSREAQYF	TGTGCCAGCAGTTCGAGGGAGGCCCAGTACTTC